Following are 11 T cell receptor beta chains from one sample sequenced in a study of shared clonotypes between healthy human individuals. Clones were read by immunoSEQ multiplex PCR, and TCRdb kept only the in-frame ones, dropping some. The sample has more than 600,000 clones; around 90% are singletons. Only CD45RO-negative cells positively selected for CCR7 counted as naive CD8 cells, so terminally differentiated effector memory CD45RA+ cells were excluded. Sequenced material: naive CD8+ T cells sorted from blood. These TCRs come from a man aged 30 to 39 in good health.

This sequence joins TRBV10-3 and TRBJ1-2; TRBD1 might be the D (5 bases). The CDR3 runs to 14 residues. V was pared by 0 bases and J by 4 bases, with 9 bases between. Germline assignment: CDR1 ENHRY and CDR2 SYGVKD. The CDR3 DNA is TGTGCCATCAGTGAGTCGTCGACAGTCTATGGCTACACCTTC. This encodes CAISESSTVYGYTF.

This chain uses TRBV7-9 with TRBJ2-7, with D possibly being TRBD1 (6 bases). The CDR3 loop spans 12 amino acids. Germline V gene data show CDR1 as SEHNR and CDR2 as FQNEAQ (reference sequence). The V and J ends lost 3 bases and 5 bases respectively, with 8 bases between them. In DNA form, the CDR3 reads TGTGCCAGCAGCTTTTCAGGGGACGAGCAGTACTTC. The encoded protein is CASSFSGDEQYF. Together with reference TRBV7-9 and TRBJ2-7, the CDR3 gives the full variable domain: DTGVSQNPRHKITKRGQNVTFRCDPISEHNRLYWYRQTLGQGPEFLTYFQNEAQLEKSRLLSDRFSAERPKGSFSTLEIQRTEQGDSAMYLCASSFSGDEQYFGPGTRLTVT.

This chain uses TRBV4-3 with TRBJ2-2; the D is unclear. Trimming removed 0 bases at V and 7 bases at J, with 9 bases between. This CDR3 comprises 14 residues. Germline CDR1 LGHNA, CDR2 YSLEER. Here the CDR3 DNA reads TGCGCCAGCAGCCAAGATCGCACTGTCGGGGAGCTGTTTTTT. This sequence encodes CASSQDRTVGELFF.

The V call is TRBV11-2, the J call TRBJ2-2; TRBD2 agrees at 9 bases. The V gene end was trimmed by 5 bases and the J gene end by 3 bases; junction bases not matched to a gene: 13. CDR3 size: 18 residues. CDR1 and CDR2 (germline): SGHAT, FQNNGV. This CDR3 reads CASSPGGREGQDTGELFF. CDR3 DNA sequence: TGTGCCAGCAGCCCCGGCGGGCGGGAGGGCCAGGACACCGGGGAGCTGTTTTTT.

This clone was detected only once. The chain uses TRBV29-1 and TRBJ2-2, with D maybe TRBD2 (5 bases). CDR1 and CDR2 from the germline V gene are SQVTM and ANQGSEA. This CDR3 is built from 14 residues. V lost 4 bases to trimming and J lost 6 bases, with 15 bases between them. The CDR3: CSVGEVGGSGELFF. DNA of the CDR3: TGCAGCGTTGGAGAGGTCGGCGGGTCCGGGGAGCTGTTTTTT.

The chain is built from TRBV18 and TRBJ1-2; 10 bases are shared with TRBD1. The ends lost 3 bases at V and 3 bases at J; junction bases unmatched: 4. CDR3 length: 15 residues. The germline V gene has CDR1 KGHSH and CDR2 LQKENI. This chain's CDR3 is CASSPETGGDYGYTF. The CDR3 DNA follows: TGTGCCAGCTCACCGGAGACAGGGGGCGACTATGGCTACACCTTC. Based on the CDR3 plus reference TRBV18 and TRBJ1-2, the full variable domain is NAGVMQNPRHLVRRRGQEARLRCSPMKGHSHVYWYRQLPEEGLKFMVYLQKENIIDESGMPKERFSAEFPKEGPSILRIQQVVRGDSAAYFCASSPETGGDYGYTFGSGTRLTVV.

The chain employs TRBV7-6 and TRBJ2-5; no clear D gene. The length of the CDR3 is 12 residues. Germline V gene sequence: CDR1 SGHVS, CDR2 FNYEAQ. V lost 3 bases to trimming and J lost 5 bases, with 7 bases between them. In nucleotides, the CDR3 is TGTGCCAGCAGCTTGGAGAGCGAGACCCAGTACTTC. This translates into CASSLESETQYF.

CDR3 in amino acids: CASSQAGVGSEQYF. In DNA form, the CDR3 reads TGCGCCAGCAGCCAAGCGGGGGTGGGAAGCGAGCAGTACTTC. The rearrangement links TRBV4-3 to TRBJ2-7; D is perhaps TRBD2 (6 bases). Germline loops: CDR1 LGHNA, CDR2 YSLEER. The CDR3 contains 14 residues. Trimming pared 1 base from V and 6 bases from J, leaving 13 bases between.

This clone was seen a single time. The rearrangement uses TRBV29-1 and TRBJ2-7, with TRBD2 identical over 7 bases. The ends lost 0 bases at V and 2 bases at J; junction bases unmatched: 19. Germline assignment: CDR1 SQVTM and CDR2 ANQGSEA. This CDR3 comprises 19 residues. CDR3 residues: CSVEDGLPHSGSAPYEQYF. DNA for the CDR3: TGCAGCGTTGAAGATGGGTTGCCCCATAGCGGGTCCGCACCCTACGAGCAGTACTTC.

DNA for the CDR3: TGTGCCAGCATGAACGGGGGGACCTACAATGAGCAGTTCTTC. It codes for CASMNGGTYNEQFF. The chain links TRBV27 to TRBJ2-1; 7 bases agree with TRBD2. CDR1 and CDR2 from the germline V gene are MNHEY and SMNVEV (reference sequence). With 7 bases clipped from V and 2 bases from J, the junction kept 5 bases outside the gene matches. This CDR3 region has 14 residues.

The gene calls are TRBV7-3 and TRBJ2-5; D may be TRBD2 (5 bases). Trimming removed 0 bases from V and 1 base from J, with 12 bases in between. This CDR3 is 16 amino acids long. CDR1 SGHTA and CDR2 FQGTGA come from the germline V gene. The CDR3 loop reads CASSLTGPSSQETQYF. In DNA, the CDR3 is TGTGCCAGCAGCTTAACAGGGCCTAGCAGCCAAGAGACCCAGTACTTC.